The clone carrying this T cell receptor beta chain was detected ten times or more. TRAV- and TRBV-specific primers primed first-strand cDNA, covering alpha and beta chains. Using a constant-region primer together with a V-primer adapter, TCRs were subjected to about 20 PCR cycles of amplification. TCRdb passed the reads through MiXCR, listing each CDR3 protein once. The table has some 88,000 distinct CDR3 sequences, roughly 9% seen once; the top ten hold roughly 1%. The time point denotes: before trial treatment. Low-dose radiotherapy and low-dose cyclophosphamide, together with aspirin, ipilimumab and nivolumab, were given to donors. The CDR3 is made up of 12 amino acids. The V gene's germline CDR1 is DFQATT and CDR2 SNEGSKA (reference sequence). V gave up 2 bases and J gave up 2 bases, with 7 bases separating them. This entry is derived from a study of low-dose radiotherapy and immunotherapy resistance in tumors. Study-wide background: The study gave Cohort 2 1 Gy per fraction every two weeks, totaling 13 Gy over 26 weeks. The 200 mg/m2 dose of intravenous cyclophosphamide was given every two weeks, one day before radiation and immunotherapy. Once cycle 1 day 1 began, patients took oral aspirin 300 mg daily for four cycles.

The chain links TRBV20-1 to TRBJ2-7; weak D call: TRBD1 (5 bases). This clonotype was sampled from a male donor with prostate cancer. The specimen was PBMCs, collected before treatment. CDR3 protein: CSARPDTYEQYF. DNA for the CDR3: TGCAGTGCTAGACCGGACACCTACGAGCAGTACTTC.